Listed below are T cell receptor beta chains from one sample, sequenced in a study of OX40 agonist ivuxolimab in advanced cancers. TCRdb's copy holds only in-frame clones and misses some; the assay was immunoSEQ multiplex PCR. The data hold 65,000 to 95,000 clones, with roughly 89% observed a single time. Specimen: CD4+ or CD8+ T cells sorted from blood, collected in a trial of the OX40 agonist ivuxolimab. The source is an adult with an advanced solid tumor such as melanoma, head and neck, liver or kidney cancer. CDR3s include the opening cysteine and the closing phenylalanine or tryptophan. Each record gives: V gene, clone size, D gene, J gene, CDR3 protein, CDR3 DNA. A D gene is named only where the DNA matches it firmly. Clone size is shown for a subset of rows, as once, few, many or a class of expanded clone.

>TRBV6-5|NA|NA|TRBJ1-2
CASSSASDSYGYTF
TGTGCCAGCAGTAGCGCTAGCGACAGCTATGGCTACACCTTC
>TRBV29-1|NA|TRBD2|TRBJ2-1
CSVDPGLGDFYNEQFF
TGCAGCGTTGACCCAGGACTAGGGGACTTTTACAATGAGCAGTTCTTC
>TRBV2|NA|TRBD1|TRBJ1-6
CASTPGQVRSPLHF
TGTGCCAGCACGCCAGGACAGGTTCGATCACCCCTCCACTTT
>TRBV6-6|NA|NA|TRBJ1-6
CASSYFAGLGSPLHF
TGTGCCAGCAGTTACTTCGCAGGGTTGGGTTCACCCCTCCACTTT
>TRBV5-1|NA|NA|TRBJ1-4
CASRRDDNEKLFF
TGCGCCAGCAGACGGGACGATAATGAAAAACTGTTTTTT
>TRBV6-5|once|TRBD2|TRBJ2-1
CASSYSTSGRNEQFF
TGTGCCAGCAGTTACTCGACTAGCGGGCGGAATGAGCAGTTCTTC
>TRBV9|NA|NA|TRBJ2-1
CASSPRGSGNNEQFF
TGTGCCAGCAGCCCCCGGGGTAGCGGAAACAATGAGCAGTTCTTC
>TRBV5-1|NA|NA|TRBJ2-5
CASSLGTAQQETQYF
TGCGCCAGCAGCTTGGGGACAGCCCAGCAAGAGACCCAGTACTTC
>TRBV28|NA|TRBD1|TRBJ1-2
CASSPPGTGTNYGYTF
TGTGCCAGCAGTCCCCCTGGGACAGGAACTAACTATGGCTACACCTTC
>TRBV14|NA|NA|TRBJ2-5
CASRPTGKETQYF
TGTGCCAGCAGACCCACAGGGAAAGAGACCCAGTACTTC
>TRBV7-2|NA|NA|TRBJ1-6
CASSQAQDSPLHF
TGTGCCAGCAGCCAAGCTCAGGATTCACCCCTCCACTTT
>TRBV30|NA|NA|TRBJ2-1
CAWSVGSGVYNEQFF
TGTGCCTGGAGTGTAGGGTCGGGGGTCTACAATGAGCAGTTCTTC
>TRBV13|NA|TRBD2|TRBJ2-1
CASSSGLAGYNEQFF
TGTGCCAGCAGCTCGGGACTAGCGGGGTACAATGAGCAGTTCTTC
>TRBV28|NA|NA|TRBJ1-6
CASSSSQGYYNSPLHF
TGTGCCAGCAGTTCCTCACAGGGCTACTATAATTCACCCCTCCACTTT
>TRBV7-3|NA|NA|TRBJ1-1
CASSLEQNTEAFF
TGTGCCAGCAGCTTAGAGCAAAACACTGAAGCTTTCTTT
>TRBV5-8|few|NA|TRBJ2-3
CASSPIWGGGGDTQYF
TGTGCCAGCAGCCCCATATGGGGAGGTGGAGGAGATACGCAGTATTTT
>TRBV9|NA|NA|TRBJ2-2
CASSAQTRDGNTGELFF
TGTGCCAGCAGCGCCCAAACGAGGGACGGAAACACCGGGGAGCTGTTTTTT
>TRBV6-1|NA|NA|TRBJ2-3
CASSESAVRDTQYF
TGTGCCAGCAGTGAATCCGCAGTGAGGGATACGCAGTATTTT
>TRBV10-1|few|TRBD2|TRBJ2-2
CASSDSGGNTGELFF
TGCGCCAGCAGTGATAGCGGGGGCAACACCGGGGAGCTGTTTTTT
>TRBV18|NA|NA|TRBJ1-1
CASSAGQHTEAFF
TGTGCCAGCTCAGCCGGACAGCACACTGAAGCTTTCTTT
>TRBV2|NA|NA|TRBJ1-5
CASSERTTLGVQPQHF
TGTGCCAGCAGTGAAAGGACGACTCTTGGGGTTCAGCCCCAGCATTTT
>TRBV5-6|NA|NA|TRBJ1-3
CASSHRRFSGNTIYF
TGTGCCAGCAGCCACCGACGGTTCTCTGGAAACACCATATATTTT
>TRBV28|NA|NA|TRBJ1-2
CAVHPNRRDYGYTF
TGTGCCGTCCATCCCAATAGGAGGGACTATGGCTACACCTTC
>TRBV13|NA|TRBD1|TRBJ1-1
CASSSARDRGKSEAFF
TGTGCCAGCAGCTCCGCTCGGGACAGGGGGAAGTCTGAAGCTTTCTTT
>TRBV5-1|once|TRBD2|TRBJ2-7
CASSYQAGGYEQYF
TGCGCCAGCAGCTACCAAGCGGGAGGCTACGAGCAGTACTTC
>TRBV5-1|NA|NA|TRBJ1-1
CASSLYQGGTEAFF
TGCGCCAGCAGCTTGTACCAGGGTGGCACTGAAGCTTTCTTT
>TRBV19|NA|TRBD1|TRBJ2-7
CASSIPGGAYEQYF
TGTGCCAGTAGTATCCCAGGGGGCGCTTACGAGCAGTACTTC
>TRBV4-2|NA|TRBD2|TRBJ2-2
CASSQTRTSPTGELFF
TGTGCCAGCAGCCAAACTCGGACTAGCCCAACCGGGGAGCTGTTTTTT
>TRBV7-9|few|TRBD1|TRBJ1-4
CASSPGPGTGVATNEKLFF
TGTGCCAGCAGCCCCGGTCCCGGGACAGGGGTTGCAACTAATGAAAAACTGTTTTTT
>TRBV7-2|NA|TRBD1|TRBJ2-7
CASSLAVGDRGFLSSYEQYF
TGTGCCAGCAGCTTAGCGGTTGGGGACAGGGGATTTCTTAGCTCCTACGAGCAGTACTTC
>TRBV14|once|TRBD1|TRBJ1-2
CASSRMDRVFGYTF
TGTGCCAGCAGCCGAATGGACAGGGTCTTTGGCTACACCTTC
>TRBV6-5|once|TRBD1|TRBJ2-7
CASGSTGTGGLEQYF
TGTGCCAGCGGCAGTACCGGGACAGGGGGCTTAGAGCAGTACTTC
>TRBV5-6|NA|NA|TRBJ2-3
CASSLAGSTDTQYF
TGTGCCAGCAGCTTGGCCGGGAGTACAGATACGCAGTATTTT
>TRBV2|NA|NA|TRBJ2-5
CASSLGVPATQYF
TGTGCCAGCAGTCTTGGGGTGCCGGCGACCCAGTACTTC
>TRBV7-8|NA|NA|TRBJ2-2
CASSLISVGTGELFF
TGTGCCAGCAGCTTAATCTCCGTGGGGACCGGGGAGCTGTTTTTT
>TRBV27|NA|NA|TRBJ2-7
CASTKTLTGEGSYEQYF
TGTGCCAGCACTAAAACCCTCACAGGGGAGGGATCCTACGAGCAGTACTTC
>TRBV5-1|NA|NA|TRBJ1-4
CASRQTNEKLFF
TGCGCCAGCCGACAGACTAATGAAAAACTGTTTTTT